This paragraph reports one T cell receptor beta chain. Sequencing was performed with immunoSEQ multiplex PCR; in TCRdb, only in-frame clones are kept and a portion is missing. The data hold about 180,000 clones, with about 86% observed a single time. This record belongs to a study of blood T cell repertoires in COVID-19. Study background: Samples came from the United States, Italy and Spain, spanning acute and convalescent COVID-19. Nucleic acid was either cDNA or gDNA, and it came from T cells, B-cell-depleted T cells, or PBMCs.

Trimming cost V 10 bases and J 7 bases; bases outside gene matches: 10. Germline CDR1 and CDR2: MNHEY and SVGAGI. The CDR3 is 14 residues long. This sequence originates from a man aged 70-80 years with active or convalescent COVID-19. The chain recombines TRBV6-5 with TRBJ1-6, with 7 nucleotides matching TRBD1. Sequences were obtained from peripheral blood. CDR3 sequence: CAIKGDSWNSPLHF. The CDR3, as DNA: TGTGCCATCAAGGGGGACAGCTGGAATTCACCCCTCCACTTT.